Below, 27 T cell receptor beta chains from the same sample are listed, as sequenced in a study of beta chain features in type 1 diabetes. Study-wide results and caveats: All four CD4+ subsets of Type 1 diabetes patients contained TCRB CDR3s that were moderately but significantly shorter.

The whole isolated RNA underwent reverse transcription, so sequencing captured expressed TCRB transcripts. Only in-frame clones appear in the TCRdb table, and some are missing; sequencing was by immunoSEQ multiplex PCR. The sample lists about 250,000 clones; under 13% were seen once. The antigens for these receptors are not known. Material for sequencing was naive CD4+ T cells from blood. The receptors derive from a man aged 30 to 39 with type 1 diabetes.

The sample holds a few counts of this clone. The J gene is TRBJ2-1, the V gene TRBV4-1, with D possibly TRBD2 on 5 matching bases. Germline values: CDR1 MGHRA, CDR2 YSYEKL. Trimming shortened V by 3 bases and J by 1 base, and 10 bases separated the two germline ends. The CDR3 extends over 15 amino acids. The CDR3 protein is CASSQDWTSYNEQFF. The CDR3 DNA follows: TGCGCCAGCAGCCAGGACTGGACGTCCTACAATGAGCAGTTCTTC.

In its sample, this clone was seen a few times. Other DNA sequences in this specimen translate into the identical CDR3. The chain joins TRBV5-4 to TRBJ1-2, with 8 nucleotides matching TRBD1. The trim removed 0 bases at V and 4 bases at J, leaving 5 bases unmatched. CDR3 size: 15 residues. CDR1 SGHNT and CDR2 YYREEE come from the germline V gene (reference sequence). The CDR3 coding sequence is TGTGCCAGCAGCTTGGCTGGACAGGGCGGCTATGGCTACACCTTC. Amino acid sequence: CASSLAGQGGYGYTF.

This clone turned up a few times. The chain is built from TRBV4-2 and TRBJ2-7, with D possibly matching TRBD2 (6 bases). With 2 bases removed from V and 0 bases from J, the gap between germline ends came to 14 bases. The CDR3 length is 16 residues. CDR1 LGHNA and CDR2 YNFKEQ come from the germline V gene. This CDR3 is CASSQRGDSSSYEQYF. The CDR3 nucleotides are TGTGCCAGCAGCCAACGAGGGGACTCCAGCTCCTACGAGCAGTACTTC.

This clone turned up a few times. The genes are TRBV9 and TRBJ1-2; D is unresolved. Trimming took 0 bases from V and 8 from J, leaving 14 bases between them. Germline CDR1 SGDLS, CDR2 YYNGEE. The CDR3 totals 14 residues. Written as DNA, the CDR3 is TGTGCCAGCAGCGTAGAGGCCAGACCCAGGGGCTACACCTTC. Encoded protein: CASSVEARPRGYTF.

Only a few counts were recorded for this clone. The V gene is TRBV7-2, the J gene TRBJ2-7, with 14 bases matching TRBD2. Per germline, CDR1 SGHTA and CDR2 FQGNSA. The CDR3 is 18 amino acids. The V gene end was trimmed by 5 bases and the J gene end by 2 bases; junction bases not matched to a gene: 11. Here the CDR3 DNA reads TGTGCCAGCAGCCTGAGAGGGACTAGCGGGGGCCTTACCTACGAGCAGTACTTC. Encoded protein: CASSLRGTSGGLTYEQYF.

CDR3 nucleotides: TGTGCCAGCAGTGATGAGGACAGCGATGAAAAACTGTTTTTT. The encoded protein is CASSDEDSDEKLFF. The chain employs TRBV2 and TRBJ1-4; D is possibly TRBD1 (6 bases). Germline CDR1 is SNHLY and CDR2 is FYNNEI. V lost 3 bases and J 6 bases, leaving 11 bases between the germline ends. This CDR3 region has 14 residues.

The rearrangement uses TRBV6-4 and TRBJ2-2, with D possibly being TRBD1 (6 bases). There are 14 residues in the CDR3. V gave up 7 bases and J gave up 6 bases, with 15 bases separating them. Looked up from germline, CDR1 is MRHNA and CDR2 is SNTAGT. The CDR3 sequence: CASIYDRLAGELFF. The CDR3, as DNA: TGTGCCAGCATCTACGACAGGCTTGCCGGGGAGCTGTTTTTT.

V and J are TRBV7-9 and TRBJ2-7; 9 bases are shared with TRBD2. The J segment lost 3 bases and the V segment lost 5 bases, leaving 5 bases of the junction unmatched. This CDR3 region has 14 residues. CDR1 SEHNR and CDR2 FQNEAQ come from the germline V gene (reference sequence). This CDR3 reads CASSRRGGDYEQYF. The CDR3, as DNA: TGTGCCAGCAGCCGACGCGGGGGGGACTACGAGCAGTACTTC.

This clone was recorded a few times. This chain uses TRBV11-3 with TRBJ2-2; perhaps TRBD2 as D (6 bases). Trimming left V 5 bases short and J 0 bases short, with 13 bases between. Germline values: CDR1 SGHNT, CDR2 YENEEA. This CDR3 spans 16 amino acids. CDR3 loop: CASSLGGGANTGELFF. The CDR3 DNA reads TGTGCCAGCAGCCTCGGAGGAGGGGCGAACACCGGGGAGCTGTTTTTT.

V usage is TRBV6-1 and J usage is TRBJ1-2; the D is unclear. The CDR3 length is 12 residues. V dropped 4 bases and J dropped 4 bases, with 7 bases sitting between them. The germline V gene encodes CDR1 MNHNS and CDR2 SASEGT. Written as DNA, the CDR3 is TGTGCCAGCAGTGCAAGTAGCTATGGCTACACCTTC. Translation: CASSASSYGYTF.

The genes are TRBV5-6 and TRBJ2-7; possibly TRBD1 for D (5 bases). CDR3 length: 14 residues. From germline, CDR1 is SGHDT and CDR2 YYEEEE. V lost 2 bases and J lost 0, with 9 bases in between. As DNA, the CDR3 is TGTGCCAGCAGCTTCGACAGAACCTCCTACGAGCAGTACTTC. It codes for CASSFDRTSYEQYF.

With regard to this clone: The identical CDR3 is also encoded by other nucleotide sequences in the sample. The chain joins TRBV18 to TRBJ2-5; 7 bases are shared with TRBD1. The CDR3 is made up of 13 amino acids. The V and J ends lost 1 base and 4 bases, in that order; junction bases with no gene match: 0. The germline gives CDR1 KGHSH, CDR2 LQKENI. For the CDR3, the DNA is TGTGCCAGCTCACCACGACAGGGAGAGACCCAGTACTTC. Translation: CASSPRQGETQYF.

The table lists this clone with a few counts. The chain is built from TRBV19 and TRBJ2-2; TRBD1 matches 10 bases. The germline V gene encodes CDR1 LNHDA and CDR2 SQIVND (reference sequence). This CDR3 is built from 13 residues. V lost 9 bases to trimming and J lost 7 bases; unmatched junction nucleotides: 5. CDR3 DNA: TGTGCCAGCACCGGGACAGGGGACGGGGAGCTGTTTTTT. Its translation: CASTGTGDGELFF.

This clone showed up just a few times. V and J are TRBV6-6 and TRBJ2-7; 7 nucleotides align to TRBD1. V trimming: 5 bases; J trimming: 7 bases; junction bases outside the gene matches: 11. The CDR3 spans 14 residues. Germline CDR1 and CDR2: MNHNY and SVGAGI (reference sequence). The CDR3 bases are TGTGCCAGCAGTCCCGGAGACAGGGCCCAGGAGCAGTACTTC. Translation: CASSPGDRAQEQYF.

CDR3 nucleotide sequence: TGTGCCAGCTCACCCGAGAGAGCCAAAAACATTCAGTACTTC. Translating gives CASSPERAKNIQYF. The chain links TRBV18 to TRBJ2-4; D is unresolved. The germline gives CDR1 KGHSH, CDR2 LQKENI. Trimming left V 3 bases short and J 0 bases short, with 6 bases between. This CDR3 is built from 14 residues.

This clone was counted a few times. V usage is TRBV5-1 and J usage is TRBJ2-1, with 12 bases aligning to TRBD2. V lost 3 bases and J lost 2; bases outside the gene matches: 3. The CDR3 consists of 16 residues. The germline V gene encodes CDR1 SGHRS and CDR2 YFSETQ. The CDR3 loop is CASSSGLAGTYNEQFF. CDR3 in DNA: TGCGCCAGCAGCTCTGGACTAGCGGGGACCTACAATGAGCAGTTCTTC.

This chain joins TRBV15 and TRBJ1-1, with no clear D. Per the germline V gene, CDR1 is LNHNV and CDR2 is YYDKDF (reference sequence). The CDR3 has 14 amino acids. Trimming cost V 1 base and J 6 bases, with 12 bases left between them. The CDR3 DNA is TGTGCCACCAGCAGAGGTGGCCTAGAGGCTGAAGCTTTCTTT. Its protein is CATSRGGLEAEAFF. The variable domain in full, with the rest retrieved from reference TRBV15 and TRBJ1-1, is DAMVIQNPRYQVTQFGKPVTLSCSQTLNHNVMYWYQQKSSQAPKLLFHYYDKDFNNEADTPDNFQSRRPNTSFCFLDIRSPGLGDTAMYLCATSRGGLEAEAFFGQGTRLTVV.

This clone was seen a handful of times. CDR3 DNA: TGTGCCTGGACAGCTCTGGCGGGGGGTTACGAGCAGTACTTC. Its translation: CAWTALAGGYEQYF. The chain is built from TRBV30 and TRBJ2-7; TRBD2 matches 8 bases. J gave up 4 bases and V 4 bases, and 9 bases lay outside the gene matches. Per germline, CDR1 GTSNPN and CDR2 SVGIG (reference sequence). This CDR3 has 14 amino acids.

This clone was counted between two and nine times. The chain uses TRBV7-9 and TRBJ1-6, with D possibly TRBD1 on 6 matching bases. The CDR3 sequence is 12 residues long. The ends were cut back, 11 bases at V and 6 bases at J, with 11 bases in the middle. CDR1 SEHNR and CDR2 FQNEAQ come from the germline V gene (reference sequence). DNA for the CDR3: TGTGCCGGTGGACAGCTTAATTCACCCCTCCACTTT. Translated, it gives CAGGQLNSPLHF.

This clone was counted between two and nine times. CDR3 loop: CASIETGGANVLTF. CDR3 nucleotide sequence: TGTGCCAGCATCGAGACGGGGGGGGCCAACGTCCTGACTTTC. J is TRBJ2-6 and V is TRBV28, with a weak D call TRBD2 (5 bases). Germline CDR1 reads MDHEN; CDR2 reads SYDVKM. This CDR3 has 14 residues. Trimming shortened V by 7 bases and J by 4 bases, and 11 bases separated the two germline ends. The full variable domain, rest sourced from reference TRBV28 and TRBJ2-6, is DVKVTQSSRYLVKRTGEKVFLECVQDMDHENMFWYRQDPGLGLRLIYFSYDVKMKEKGDIPEGYSVSREKKERFSLILESASTNQTSMYLCASIETGGANVLTFGAGSRLTVL.

V and J are TRBV4-1 and TRBJ1-1; 7 bases fit TRBD1. The CDR3 sequence is 16 residues long. Germline trimming cut 5 bases from V and 0 bases from J; bases unmatched to any gene: 9. Germline V CDR1 and CDR2: MGHRA, YSYEKL. The CDR3 protein is CASSSPRQGLNTEAFF. CDR3 sequence (DNA): TGCGCCAGCAGCTCACCCCGACAGGGATTGAACACTGAAGCTTTCTTT.

There are a few counts of this clone. The chain uses TRBV19 and TRBJ1-6; D is perhaps TRBD1 (5 bases). Trimming left V 7 bases short and J 10 bases short, with 14 bases between. Germline assignment: CDR1 LNHDA and CDR2 SQIVND (reference sequence). This CDR3 is 13 amino acids long. The CDR3 nucleotides are TGTGCCAGTAAACTACAGGATAGGTCACCCCTCCACTTT. Protein: CASKLQDRSPLHF.

This clone showed up just a few times. J is TRBJ1-2 and V is TRBV2; TRBD1 agrees at 9 bases. The CDR3 spans 12 residues. V lost 8 bases to trimming and J lost 8 bases; unmatched junction nucleotides: 6. Germline-derived CDR1 and CDR2 are SNHLY and FYNNEI. The CDR3 here is CASSGQGQGYTF. The CDR3 nucleotides read TGTGCCAGCTCGGGACAGGGTCAAGGCTACACCTTC.

The J gene is TRBJ1-2, the V gene TRBV11-1; TRBD1 is a possible D gene (5 bases). The V gene's germline CDR1 is SGHAT and CDR2 FQDESV (reference sequence). The CDR3 runs to 15 residues. V dropped 5 bases and J dropped 0 bases, with 13 bases sitting between them. The CDR3 DNA reads TGTGCCAGCAGCCAGTACGGGACTCCTAACTATGGCTACACCTTC. This encodes CASSQYGTPNYGYTF.

The chain links TRBV12-5 to TRBJ2-3, with TRBD2 matching over 8 bases. The V gene's germline CDR1 is LGHNT and CDR2 FRNRAP. The trim removed 5 bases at V and 3 bases at J, leaving 7 bases unmatched. The CDR3 runs to 15 residues. CDR3 DNA: TGTGCTAGTGGTATCGGGGGGGGCCCGACAGATACGCAGTATTTT. Translation gives CASGIGGGPTDTQYF.

This clone showed up just a few times. This chain uses TRBV5-4 with TRBJ2-5; possible D gene TRBD1, 6 bases. V was clipped by 5 bases and J by 7 bases, with 15 bases between them. The CDR3 consists of 13 residues. Germline CDR1 is SGHNT and CDR2 is YYREEE (reference sequence). This CDR3 is CASRITGNRTQYF. The CDR3 nucleotides read TGTGCCAGCAGGATAACAGGGAATCGGACCCAGTACTTC. Supplemented by reference TRBV5-4 and TRBJ2-5, the full variable domain reads ETGVTQSPTHLIKTRGQQVTLRCSSQSGHNTVSWYQQALGQGPQFIFQYYREEENGRGNFPPRFSGLQFPNYSSELNVNALELDDSALYLCASRITGNRTQYFGPGTRLLVL.

This clone was counted a few times. V usage is TRBV7-2 and J usage is TRBJ2-1, with TRBD2 identical over 12 bases. The germline gives CDR1 SGHTA, CDR2 FQGNSA. V lost 4 bases to trimming and J lost 8 bases; unmatched junction nucleotides: 12. This CDR3 contains 17 residues. The CDR3: CASSYPSGGATGDEQFF. The DNA of the CDR3 is TGTGCCAGCAGCTACCCTAGCGGGGGGGCCACGGGTGATGAGCAGTTCTTC.